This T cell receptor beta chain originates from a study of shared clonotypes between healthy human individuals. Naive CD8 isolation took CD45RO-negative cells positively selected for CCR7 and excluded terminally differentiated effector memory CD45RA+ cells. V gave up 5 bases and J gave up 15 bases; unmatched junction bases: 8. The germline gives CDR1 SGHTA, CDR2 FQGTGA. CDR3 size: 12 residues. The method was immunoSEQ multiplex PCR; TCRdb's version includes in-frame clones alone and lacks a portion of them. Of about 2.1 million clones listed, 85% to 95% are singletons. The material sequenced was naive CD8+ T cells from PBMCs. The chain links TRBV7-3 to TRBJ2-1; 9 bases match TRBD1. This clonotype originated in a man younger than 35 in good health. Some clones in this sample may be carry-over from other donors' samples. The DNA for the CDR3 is TGTGCCAGCAGCCTTCCGGGACAGGGTCTGTTCTTC. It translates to CASSLPGQGLFF.